The 24 T cell receptor beta chains below come from one sample, sequenced in a study of T cell repertoires in cytomegalovirus infection. Each CDR3 protein is one row after TCRdb ran MiXCR on the reads. The sample yields almost 90,000 distinct CDR3 sequences, 29% seen once. No antigen is known for these receptors. Sequencing was performed on CD8+ T cells from cultured PBMCs, taken from culture after CMV antigen stimulation. These receptors were obtained from a human donor in good health (CMV status not recorded). Some clones in this sample may be carry-over from other donors' samples.

V is TRBV20-1 and J is TRBJ2-1; 8 bases fit TRBD1. The germline V gene encodes CDR1 DFQATT and CDR2 SNEGSKA (reference sequence). J gave up 5 bases and V 5 bases, and 5 bases lay outside the gene matches. The CDR3 has 13 amino acids. CDR3 sequence (DNA): TGCAGTGCTGACGGGACAGGCGACAATGAGCAGTTCTTC. Translation: CSADGTGDNEQFF.

This clonotype was seen only a few times. The CDR3 spells CASSLVADNEQFF. CDR3 coding DNA: TGTGCCAGCAGCTTAGTTGCAGACAATGAGCAGTTCTTC. This chain uses TRBV7-9 with TRBJ2-1; D gene uncertain. CDR1 and CDR2 from the germline V gene are SEHNR and FQNEAQ (reference sequence). The CDR3 sequence is 13 residues long. Trimming cost V 1 base and J 5 bases, with 6 bases left between them.

The gene calls are TRBV23-1 and TRBJ1-5; 8 bases map to TRBD1. TRBV23-1 qualifies as an ORF whose function is uncertain. The CDR3 covers 15 residues. V lost 4 bases, J lost 4 bases, and 6 bases stayed unmatched. The CDR3 is CASSPAGQANQPQHF. For the CDR3, the DNA is TGCGCCAGCAGTCCCGCGGGACAGGCAAATCAGCCCCAGCATTTT.

This clonotype was seen more than once but under ten times. V and J are TRBV28 and TRBJ2-3; 7 bases map to TRBD2. Per germline, CDR1 MDHEN and CDR2 SYDVKM. CDR3 length: 16 amino acids. V shed 3 bases, J shed 0 bases, and the junction held 6 bases outside the gene matches. The CDR3 coding sequence is TGTGCCAGCAGTTTGGGTCGCGGGGGAAGCACAGATACGCAGTATTTT. Its protein product is CASSLGRGGSTDTQYF.

This clonotype was seen more than once but under ten times. The chain has TRBV15 and TRBJ2-5, with TRBD1 as a possible D gene (6 bases). This CDR3 is built from 16 residues. The V end was cut by 0 bases, the J end by 1 base, with 12 bases between. In germline, CDR1 is LNHNV, CDR2 YYDKDF (reference sequence). Here the CDR3 reads CATSRELGGPQETQYF. CDR3 in DNA: TGTGCCACCAGCAGAGAATTAGGGGGACCCCAAGAGACCCAGTACTTC.

There are a few counts of this clonotype. The chain couples TRBV19 to TRBJ2-3, with TRBD2 identical over 8 bases. V was clipped by 4 bases and J by 4 bases; unmatched bases: 1. Germline CDR1 reads LNHDA; CDR2 reads SQIVND (reference sequence). CDR3 size: 13 residues. In DNA, the CDR3 is TGTGCCAGTAGTACGGGGGGGGCAGATACGCAGTATTTT. This codes for CASSTGGADTQYF.

The V and J genes are TRBV24-1 and TRBJ2-2; D may match TRBD1 or TRBD2 (5 bases each). The CDR3 loop spans 14 amino acids. The ends were cut back, 9 bases at V and 4 bases at J, with 14 bases in the middle. Germline CDR1 is KGHDR and CDR2 is SFDVKD. CDR3 coding DNA: TGTGCCACCGCTGGATCGGGGCGCACCGGGGAGCTGTTTTTT. Translation: CATAGSGRTGELFF.

This clonotype was counted ten times or more. The chain joins TRBV7-8 to TRBJ2-4; tentatively, D is TRBD2 (5 bases). Germline V gives CDR1 SGHVS, CDR2 FQNEAQ. CDR3 length equals 16 residues. V was pared by 1 base and J by 2 bases, with 12 bases between. The CDR3 sequence: CASSLVLLGPKNIQYF. CDR3 sequence (DNA): TGTGCCAGCAGCTTAGTTCTACTAGGACCCAAAAACATTCAGTACTTC.

CDR3 sequence reads: CASSLPQGYEQYF. CDR3 bases: TGTGCCAGCAGCTTACCCCAGGGGTACGAGCAGTACTTC. V usage is TRBV11-1 and J usage is TRBJ2-7; the D gene is possibly TRBD1 (6 bases). There are 13 residues in the CDR3. The germline V gene has CDR1 SGHAT and CDR2 FQDESV (reference sequence). V was pared by 2 bases and J by 4 bases, with 9 bases between.

The chain couples TRBV28 to TRBJ2-1; D is uncertain. The germline V and J ends were trimmed by 3 bases and 0 bases, with 12 bases remaining between them. Germline values: CDR1 MDHEN, CDR2 SYDVKM. CDR3 length: 16 amino acids. CDR3 nucleotide sequence: TGTGCCAGCAGTTTTGTGACAACCAGCTCCTACAATGAGCAGTTCTTC. Translating gives CASSFVTTSSYNEQFF.

The chain links TRBV2 to TRBJ1-4; D is unresolved. Trimming pared 10 bases from V and 2 bases from J, leaving 8 bases between. Germline CDR1 is SNHLY and CDR2 is FYNNEI. The CDR3 has 12 amino acids. The CDR3 here is CAMIRTNEKLFF. The CDR3 nucleotides read TGTGCCATGATTCGCACTAATGAAAAACTGTTTTTT.

This clonotype was observed a handful of times. CDR3 in DNA: TGTGCCAGCAGCTCAAACAGGAACGGGGAGCTGTTTTTT. Its translation is CASSSNRNGELFF. The chain is built from TRBV5-6 and TRBJ2-2; TRBD1 is a possible D gene (5 bases). The CDR3 runs 13 residues. The V gene's germline CDR1 is SGHDT and CDR2 YYEEEE. V gave up 3 bases and J gave up 7 bases, with 10 bases separating them. The full variable domain, its missing parts supplied by reference TRBV5-6 and TRBJ2-2, is DAGVTQSPTHLIKTRGQQVTLRCSPKSGHDTVSWYQQALGQGPQFIFQYYEEEERQRGNFPDRFSGHQFPNYSSELNVNALLLGDSALYLCASSSNRNGELFFGEGSRLTVL.

Here the CDR3 reads CASSESPTGNTEAFF. DNA for the CDR3: TGTGCCAGCAGTGAAAGTCCGACAGGGAACACTGAAGCTTTCTTT. The chain employs TRBV25-1 and TRBJ1-1, with TRBD1 as a possible D gene (6 bases). The length of the CDR3 is 15 residues. CDR1 is MGHDK, CDR2 SYGVNS, per germline. Deletions cut 2 bases from V and 1 base from J, with 11 bases between.

The table lists this clonotype with many counts. The chain is built from TRBV27 and TRBJ2-5; D may correspond to TRBD1 or TRBD2 (6 bases each). The CDR3 runs 13 residues. V was pared by 0 bases and J by 7 bases, with 9 bases between. Germline V CDR1 and CDR2: MNHEY, SMNVEV (reference sequence). CDR3 nucleotides: TGTGCCAGCAGTTTATCTTCGGGGGCGACCCAGTACTTC. This sequence encodes CASSLSSGATQYF.

This chain links TRBV10-2 with TRBJ1-1; D unclear. Germline lookup yields CDR1 WSHSY and CDR2 SAAADI. Trimming stripped 7 bases from V and 6 bases from J, with 9 bases between. The CDR3 covers 11 residues. As DNA, the CDR3 is TGCGCCAGCATGCGTGGCCCTGAAGCTTTCTTT. Residues: CASMRGPEAFF.

This clonotype was recorded only once. The CDR3 DNA follows: TGTGCCAGCAGCTTAGGCAGGGGCAATCAGCCCCAGCATTTT. This gives the protein CASSLGRGNQPQHF. The chain joins TRBV13 to TRBJ1-5; possibly TRBD1 for D (5 bases). Deletions cut 0 bases from V and 2 bases from J, with 5 bases between. CDR1 is PRHDT, CDR2 FYEKMQ, per germline (reference sequence). CDR3 length: 14 residues.

This clonotype has a handful of counts. This chain connects TRBV20-1 to TRBJ1-1; D is undetermined. CDR3 size: 12 residues. Germline loops: CDR1 DFQATT, CDR2 SNEGSKA (reference sequence). The V end lost 5 bases, the J end lost 7 bases, and 14 bases lay between the germline ends. DNA for the CDR3: TGCAGTGCTTACGACCTTGCATATGAAGCTTTCTTT. As protein: CSAYDLAYEAFF.

The chain is built from TRBV7-6 and TRBJ2-1; 8 bases are shared with TRBD1. This CDR3 comprises 14 residues. The germline CDR1 and CDR2 sequences are SGHVS and FNYEAQ. V shed 8 bases and J 6 bases; nucleotides not matched to a gene: 9. The CDR3 DNA is TGTGCCAGCGGCGGACAGGGCTTAAGCAATGAGCAGTTCTTC. Protein sequence: CASGGQGLSNEQFF.

This sequence joins TRBV7-3 and TRBJ2-1, with 14 bases fitting TRBD2. Germline V CDR1 and CDR2: SGHTA, FQGTGA. The junction had 5 bases not matched to a gene; V was cut back by 1 base and J by 0 bases. The CDR3 extends over 19 amino acids. CDR3 loop: CASSLRTSGGSSSYNEQFF. CDR3 coding DNA: TGTGCCAGCAGCTTAAGGACTAGCGGGGGGTCCAGCTCCTACAATGAGCAGTTCTTC.

This clonotype has just a few counts. The chain couples TRBV7-6 to TRBJ1-3, with D uncertain. V was clipped by 5 bases and J by 0 bases, with 14 bases between them. CDR1 and CDR2 from the germline V gene are SGHVS and FNYEAQ. CDR3 length: 16 amino acids. CDR3 nucleotides: TGTGCCAGCAGCGTAAGCCCCTTTGGCTCTGGAAACACCATATATTTT. Amino acids: CASSVSPFGSGNTIYF.

The chain uses TRBV2 and TRBJ2-1; D is perhaps TRBD1 or TRBD2 (5 bases each). Germline assignment: CDR1 SNHLY and CDR2 FYNNEI. The CDR3 contains 13 residues. The germline V and J ends were trimmed by 8 bases and 4 bases, with 12 bases remaining between them. CDR3 coding DNA: TGTGCCAGCGAGGGGATAACATACAATGAGCAGTTCTTC. Its protein product is CASEGITYNEQFF.

This clonotype has only a few counts. The V call is TRBV15, the J call TRBJ2-5; D gene unclear. CDR1 is LNHNV and CDR2 is YYDKDF in the germline V gene (reference sequence). CDR3 length: 13 residues. Trimming pared 3 bases from V and 5 bases from J, leaving 10 bases between. The CDR3 here is CATSRSGAETQYF. CDR3 nucleotide sequence: TGTGCCACCAGCAGGTCGGGTGCCGAGACCCAGTACTTC.

CDR3 in amino acids: CASTRLAGGHEQFF. DNA of the CDR3: TGTGCCAGCACCCGACTAGCGGGGGGGCATGAGCAGTTCTTC. The rearrangement links TRBV28 to TRBJ2-1; 14 bases line up with TRBD2. Germline V gene sequence: CDR1 MDHEN, CDR2 SYDVKM. Trimming cost V 7 bases and J 8 bases; bases outside gene matches: 4. CDR3 length equals 14 residues.

The J gene is TRBJ1-1, the V gene TRBV19; TRBD1 might be the D (5 bases). Germline-derived CDR1 and CDR2 are LNHDA and SQIVND (reference sequence). The CDR3 length is 16 residues. V lost 6 bases and J lost 0, with 17 bases in between. The CDR3 region has the DNA TGTGCCAGTAGCCCCGGGACCCGAGGCCTGAACACTGAAGCTTTCTTT. Protein sequence: CASSPGTRGLNTEAFF. The full variable domain, with the rest looked up from reference TRBV19 and TRBJ1-1, is DGGITQSPKYLFRKEGQNVTLSCEQNLNHDAMYWYRQDPGQGLRLIYYSQIVNDFQKGDIAEGYSVSREKKESFPLTVTSAQKNPTAFYLCASSPGTRGLNTEAFFGQGTRLTVV.